Described below is a single T cell receptor (beta chain) sequence and its context. Some clones are missing from TCRdb's copy, which holds only in-frame ones; the method was immunoSEQ multiplex PCR. The data contain 70,000 to 100,000 clones, approximately 92% of them seen just once; the ten biggest clones take up roughly 1%. The sample is drawn from a study of T cell changes during pregnancy in multiple sclerosis. The CDR3 is 13 amino acids. Trimming cost V 4 bases and J 8 bases; bases outside gene matches: 4. Per germline, CDR1 SGHVS and CDR2 FQNEAQ. The chain employs TRBV7-8 and TRBJ2-1; 8 bases line up with TRBD1. This specimen consisted of peripheral blood, obtained in the first trimester of pregnancy. The TCR was taken from a female donor with multiple sclerosis, enrolled in a pregnancy study. The CDR3 spells CASSSGQGDEQFF. The CDR3 DNA reads as TGTGCCAGCAGCTCCGGACAGGGCGATGAGCAGTTCTTC. The variable domain in full, with the rest retrieved from reference TRBV7-8 and TRBJ2-1, is GAGVSQSPRYKVAKRGQDVALRCDPISGHVSLFWYQQALGQGPEFLTYFQNEAQLDKSGLPSDRFFAERPEGSVSTLKIQRTQQEDSAVYLCASSSGQGDEQFFGPGTRLTVL.